A single sample is the source of the 11 T cell receptor beta chains below, sequenced in a study of blood T cell repertoires in COVID-19. Sequencing was performed with immunoSEQ multiplex PCR; in TCRdb, only in-frame clones are kept and a portion is missing. This table has 150,000 to 180,000 clones, about 90% appearing once. Sample: peripheral blood. These receptors were obtained from a man between 45 and 60 years old with acute or convalescent COVID-19.

The rearrangement uses TRBV28 and TRBJ2-1; TRBD1 matches at 10 bases. This CDR3 is 16 amino acids long. With 6 bases clipped from V and 4 bases from J, the junction kept 9 bases outside the gene matches. Germline assignment: CDR1 MDHEN and CDR2 SYDVKM. DNA for the CDR3: TGTGCCAGCAGGAGCCCAGGACAGGGGGAATACAATGAGCAGTTCTTC. Amino acids: CASRSPGQGEYNEQFF. Based on the CDR3 plus reference TRBV28 and TRBJ2-1, the full variable domain is DVKVTQSSRYLVKRTGEKVFLECVQDMDHENMFWYRQDPGLGLRLIYFSYDVKMKEKGDIPEGYSVSREKKERFSLILESASTNQTSMYLCASRSPGQGEYNEQFFGPGTRLTVL.

The CDR3 nucleotides read TGTGCCAGCAGTTACTGGGGGGGCAATCAGCCCCAGCATTTT. Protein sequence: CASSYWGGNQPQHF. The chain joins TRBV6-2 or TRBV6-3 to TRBJ1-5; tentatively, D is TRBD1 (5 bases). V was cut by 1 base and J by 2 bases, with 6 bases left in between. Germline CDR1 MNHEY, CDR2 SVGEGT. This CDR3 has 14 amino acids.

This clone was found a few times. The chain has TRBV5-1 and TRBJ1-6; D call uncertain. This CDR3 contains 14 residues. The V end lost 2 bases, the J end lost 5 bases, and 8 bases lay between the germline ends. Germline loops: CDR1 SGHRS, CDR2 YFSETQ. CDR3 in amino acids: CASSFSGNNSPLHF. CDR3 bases: TGCGCCAGCAGCTTTTCAGGAAATAATTCACCCCTCCACTTT.

CDR3 loop: CASHGTMGQGIQPQHF. CDR3 nucleotides: TGTGCCAGCCACGGTACGATGGGACAGGGGATTCAGCCCCAGCATTTT. V gene TRBV18 combines with J gene TRBJ1-5; 10 positions match TRBD1. Germline V CDR1 and CDR2: KGHSH, LQKENI. This CDR3 is built from 16 residues. The junction had 13 bases not matched to a gene; V was cut back by 8 bases and J by 6 bases.

V is TRBV4-2 and J is TRBJ2-5; D is possibly TRBD2 (5 bases). Trimming removed 1 base at V and 1 base at J, with 10 bases between. CDR1 is LGHNA, CDR2 YNFKEQ, per germline. The CDR3 spans 15 residues. The CDR3 is CASSQGRAPQETQYF. CDR3 in DNA: TGTGCCAGCAGCCAAGGGCGGGCCCCCCAAGAGACCCAGTACTTC.

The CDR3 loop is CASSFQGDTEAFF. The CDR3 nucleotides are TGTGCCAGCAGTTTCCAGGGCGACACTGAAGCTTTCTTT. This chain connects TRBV7-3 to TRBJ1-1; D possibly corresponds to TRBD1 (5 bases). V lost 6 bases, J lost 3 bases, and 11 bases lay in between. Germline V gene lookup returns CDR1 SGHTA and CDR2 FQGTGA. The CDR3 consists of 13 residues.

Comments on this clone: One end of the junction does not line up with germline, which may come from a read error. V is TRBV19 and J is TRBJ2-2, with TRBD1 identical over 7 bases. CDR3 length: 11 amino acids. Germline V gives CDR1 LNHDA, CDR2 SQIVND (reference sequence). In nucleotides, the CDR3 is TGTGCCAGTACTCGCGACAGGGAACTGTTTTTT. Encoded protein: CASTRDRELFF.

The chain recombines TRBV6-2 or TRBV6-3 with TRBJ2-2; 8 bases are shared with TRBD1. There are 14 residues in the CDR3. Unmatched junction bases numbered 4, after V lost 5 bases and J lost 5 bases. From germline, CDR1 is MNHEY and CDR2 SVGEGT. In nucleotides, the CDR3 is TGTGCCAGCAGTCGGCAGGGGGCGACCGGGGAGCTGTTTTTT. Encoded protein: CASSRQGATGELFF.

This sequence joins TRBV18 and TRBJ1-1; D is perhaps TRBD1 (6 bases). Germline CDR1 reads KGHSH; CDR2 reads LQKENI. The CDR3 consists of 14 residues. The ends were cut back, 2 bases at V and 1 base at J, with 8 bases in the middle. The CDR3 reads CASSPAQGNTEAFF. CDR3 bases: TGTGCCAGCTCACCAGCACAGGGGAACACTGAAGCTTTCTTT.

CDR3 residues: CASGAGYEQYF. The CDR3 nucleotides read TGTGCCAGCGGCGCGGGGTACGAGCAGTACTTC. This rearrangement joins TRBV27 to TRBJ2-7; tentative D call: TRBD2 (6 bases). Germline lookup yields CDR1 MNHEY and CDR2 SMNVEV (reference sequence). The V end was cut by 8 bases, the J end by 4 bases, with 9 bases between. This CDR3 comprises 11 residues.

The gene calls are TRBV18 and TRBJ1-3; D perhaps matches TRBD1 (5 bases). Trimming took 2 bases from V and 7 from J, leaving 24 bases between them. The CDR3 loop spans 18 amino acids. Germline V gives CDR1 KGHSH, CDR2 LQKENI. The CDR3 loop is CASSPLSHAGSSSNTIYF. The CDR3 nucleotides are TGTGCCAGCTCACCATTATCCCACGCAGGGTCGTCTAGTAACACCATATATTTT.